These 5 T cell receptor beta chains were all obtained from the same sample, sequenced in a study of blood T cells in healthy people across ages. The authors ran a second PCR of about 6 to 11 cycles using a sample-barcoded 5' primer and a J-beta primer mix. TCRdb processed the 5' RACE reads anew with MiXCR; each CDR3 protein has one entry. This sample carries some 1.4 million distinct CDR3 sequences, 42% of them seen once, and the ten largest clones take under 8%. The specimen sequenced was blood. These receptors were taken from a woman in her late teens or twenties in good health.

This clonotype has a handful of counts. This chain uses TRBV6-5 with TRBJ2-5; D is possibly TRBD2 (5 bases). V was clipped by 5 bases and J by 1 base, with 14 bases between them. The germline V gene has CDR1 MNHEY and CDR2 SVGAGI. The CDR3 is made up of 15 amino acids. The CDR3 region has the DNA TGTGCCAGCAGTAGCAATACAGCGGCCCAAGAGACCCAGTACTTC. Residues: CASSSNTAAQETQYF.

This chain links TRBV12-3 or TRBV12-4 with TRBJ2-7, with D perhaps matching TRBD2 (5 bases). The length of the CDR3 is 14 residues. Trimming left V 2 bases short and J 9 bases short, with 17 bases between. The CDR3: CASSLRAELSGQYF. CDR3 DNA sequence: TGTGCCAGCAGTTTACGAGCGGAGCTCTCGGGGCAGTACTTC.

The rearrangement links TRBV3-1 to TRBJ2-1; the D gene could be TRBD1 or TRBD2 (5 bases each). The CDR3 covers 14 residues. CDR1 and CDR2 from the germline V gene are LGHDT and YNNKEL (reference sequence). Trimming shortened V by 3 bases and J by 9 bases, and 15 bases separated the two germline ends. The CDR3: CASSHTSEGSEQFF. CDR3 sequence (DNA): TGTGCCAGCAGCCACACATCCGAGGGGAGTGAGCAGTTCTTC.

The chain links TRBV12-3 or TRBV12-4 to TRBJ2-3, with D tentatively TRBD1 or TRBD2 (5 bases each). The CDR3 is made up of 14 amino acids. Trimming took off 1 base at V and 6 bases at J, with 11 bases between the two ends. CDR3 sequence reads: CASSLGDQPDTQYF. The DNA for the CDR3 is TGTGCCAGCAGTTTAGGGGACCAGCCTGATACGCAGTATTTT.

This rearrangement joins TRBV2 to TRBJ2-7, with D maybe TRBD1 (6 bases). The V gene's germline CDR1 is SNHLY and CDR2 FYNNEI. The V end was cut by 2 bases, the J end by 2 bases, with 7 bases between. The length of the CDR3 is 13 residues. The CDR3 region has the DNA TGTGCCAGCAGTGAATGGGACACCTACGAGCAGTACTTC. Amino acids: CASSEWDTYEQYF.